The 29 T cell receptor beta chains reported below all come from one sample, sequenced in a study of blood T cell repertoires in COVID-19. Assay: immunoSEQ multiplex PCR; the TCRdb copy retains only in-frame clones and omits some. The sample includes roughly 53,000 clones, around 89% of them seen just once. The sample was peripheral blood. Receptor source: a man aged 60-69 years with acute or convalescent COVID-19.

The rearrangement links TRBV25-1 to TRBJ1-6; D possibly corresponds to TRBD1 (6 bases). Trimming removed 6 bases at V and 5 bases at J, with 14 bases between. Germline V gene data show CDR1 as MGHDK and CDR2 as SYGVNS. There are 15 residues in the CDR3. Here the CDR3 reads CASRPSGQNNSPLHF. DNA for the CDR3: TGTGCCAGCAGACCGTCGGGACAAAATAATTCACCCCTCCACTTT.

The gene calls are TRBV2 and TRBJ1-1; no firm D call. Germline loops: CDR1 SNHLY, CDR2 FYNNEI. Between the trimmed V and J ends, which lost 4 bases and 0 bases, there was a span of 6 bases. The CDR3 loop spans 13 amino acids. CDR3 coding DNA: TGTGCCAGCAGTGTTAGCATGAACACTGAAGCTTTCTTT. Translating gives CASSVSMNTEAFF.

The CDR3 sequence is CASSLMWGQGDDTEAFF. In DNA form, the CDR3 reads TGTGCCAGCAGCTTAATGTGGGGACAGGGGGACGACACTGAAGCTTTCTTT. This rearrangement joins TRBV7-9 to TRBJ1-1; 11 bases align to TRBD1. This CDR3 region has 17 residues. CDR1 is SEHNR and CDR2 is FQNEAQ in the germline V gene (reference sequence). Unmatched junction bases numbered 8, after V lost 2 bases and J lost 3 bases.

The rearrangement uses TRBV3-1 (or the pseudogene TRBV3-2) and TRBJ1-2, with 11 bases aligning to TRBD1. J lost 6 bases, V lost 6 bases, and 12 bases had no gene match. Looked up from germline, CDR1 is LGHDT and CDR2 is YNNKEL (reference sequence). CDR3 length: 16 amino acids. CDR3 sequence: CASRSWTGGLTDGYTF. The CDR3 DNA follows: TGTGCCAGCAGATCCTGGACAGGGGGCTTGACCGATGGCTACACCTTC.

The chain is built from TRBV24-1 and TRBJ2-3, with 9 bases matching TRBD1. The length of the CDR3 is 14 residues. CDR1 KGHDR and CDR2 SFDVKD come from the germline V gene. Trimming removed 11 bases from V and 3 bases from J; junction bases left unmatched: 8. The CDR3 reads CAIQRTGETDTQYF. The CDR3 coding sequence is TGTGCCATCCAAAGGACAGGGGAAACAGATACGCAGTATTTT.

The rearrangement joins TRBV27 to TRBJ2-3; 7 nucleotides match TRBD1. Germline V gene sequence: CDR1 MNHEY, CDR2 SMNVEV (reference sequence). The CDR3 runs to 14 residues. Trimming cost V 0 bases and J 6 bases; bases outside gene matches: 3. This CDR3 reads CASSLSLTGDTQYF. For the CDR3, the DNA is TGTGCCAGCAGTTTATCGCTGACAGGGGATACGCAGTATTTT.

The genes are TRBV2 and TRBJ1-2, with 8 nucleotides matching TRBD1. With 6 bases clipped from V and 1 base from J, the junction kept 1 base outside the gene matches. The CDR3 length is 13 residues. Per germline, CDR1 SNHLY and CDR2 FYNNEI. CDR3 protein: CASSDRGNYGYTF. CDR3 nucleotide sequence: TGTGCCAGCAGCGACAGGGGTAACTATGGCTACACCTTC.

This chain links TRBV24-1 with TRBJ2-3, with D perhaps TRBD1 (5 bases). Germline CDR1 KGHDR, CDR2 SFDVKD. This CDR3 contains 13 residues. V gave up 9 bases and J gave up 6 bases, with 15 bases separating them. Here the CDR3 reads CATGDSKSDTQYF. CDR3 sequence (DNA): TGTGCCACCGGAGACAGTAAGTCGGATACGCAGTATTTT.

This sequence joins TRBV7-2 and TRBJ1-2; a weak D match, TRBD1 (5 bases). Germline V CDR1 and CDR2: SGHTA, FQGNSA. This CDR3 spans 15 amino acids. V shed 5 bases and J shed 7 bases, with 20 bases lying between them. The DNA for the CDR3 is TGTGCCAGCAGCCTCCCTGGGGTGCAGGGCGGTGGCTACACCTTC. It translates to CASSLPGVQGGGYTF.

The chain employs TRBV7-9 and TRBJ2-3, with 8 positions matching TRBD1. Per the germline V gene, CDR1 is SEHNR and CDR2 is FQNEAQ (reference sequence). The V and J ends lost 5 bases and 2 bases, in that order; junction bases with no gene match: 12. This CDR3 has 17 amino acids. CDR3 DNA: TGTGCCAGCAGCCCGATCACCAGGGGGCGAGACACAGATACGCAGTATTTT. Its translation is CASSPITRGRDTDTQYF.

This clone has just one count. V gene TRBV19 combines with J gene TRBJ2-1; 8 nucleotides agree with TRBD1. Germline V gives CDR1 LNHDA, CDR2 SQIVND (reference sequence). The CDR3 runs 15 residues. J gave up 6 bases and V 1 base, and 5 bases lay outside the gene matches. The CDR3, as DNA: TGTGCCAGTAGTATAGCCGATACAGGGGGCAATGAGCAGTTCTTC. Translation: CASSIADTGGNEQFF.

The rearrangement joins TRBV2 to TRBJ2-5; TRBD1 aligns across 7 bases. There are 13 residues in the CDR3. The V segment lost 10 bases and the J segment 1 base; nucleotides outside the gene matches: 6. Germline CDR1 is SNHLY and CDR2 is FYNNEI. CDR3 sequence reads: CAKRGQGQETQYF. CDR3 DNA sequence: TGTGCCAAGAGGGGGCAGGGCCAAGAGACCCAGTACTTC.

The genes are TRBV9 and TRBJ1-1; 8 bases agree with TRBD1. Germline CDR1 and CDR2: SGDLS and YYNGEE. V shed 4 bases, J shed 1 base, and the junction held 3 bases outside the gene matches. This CDR3 has 14 residues. Written as DNA, the CDR3 is TGTGCCAGCAGCATAGGGACAGGGAACACTGAAGCTTTCTTT. This translates into CASSIGTGNTEAFF.

V and J are TRBV18 and TRBJ1-2; a possible D gene is TRBD1 (5 bases). V lost 3 bases to trimming and J lost 6 bases, with 11 bases between them. The V gene's germline CDR1 is KGHSH and CDR2 LQKENI. CDR3 length: 13 amino acids. The CDR3 sequence is CASSPGLPDGYTF. The CDR3 DNA follows: TGTGCCAGCTCACCGGGACTCCCAGATGGCTACACCTTC.

V usage is TRBV9 and J usage is TRBJ1-4; a weak D match, TRBD1 (5 bases). The CDR3 has 15 amino acids. The V gene's germline CDR1 is SGDLS and CDR2 YYNGEE. The V end was cut by 2 bases, the J end by 3 bases, with 11 bases between. CDR3 nucleotides: TGTGCCAGCAGCGTGGGGCTCGCGGCTAATGAAAAACTGTTTTTT. Its protein product is CASSVGLAANEKLFF.

The rearrangement links TRBV6-6 to TRBJ1-5; TRBD1 is a possible D gene (5 bases). Germline-derived CDR1 and CDR2 are MNHNY and SVGAGI (reference sequence). The V gene lost 7 bases and the J gene lost 5 bases, with 12 bases spanning the gap. The CDR3 consists of 13 residues. CDR3 DNA: TGTGCCAGCACCCCCTGGGGGGATCAGCCCCAGCATTTT. Translated, it gives CASTPWGDQPQHF.

The chain combines TRBV5-1 with TRBJ1-1; D not resolved. Per germline, CDR1 SGHRS and CDR2 YFSETQ. The germline V and J ends were trimmed by 2 bases and 0 bases, with 8 bases remaining between them. The CDR3 has 14 residues. The CDR3 DNA sequence: TGCGCCAGCAGCTTCGCGGGCTTGAACACTGAAGCTTTCTTT. This codes for CASSFAGLNTEAFF.

V is TRBV7-9 and J is TRBJ1-4; weak D call: TRBD1 (5 bases). Germline V gives CDR1 SEHNR, CDR2 FQNEAQ (reference sequence). V lost 7 bases, J lost 8 bases, and 11 bases lay in between. The CDR3 contains 12 residues. In DNA, the CDR3 is TGTGCCAGCACCCGGGGGGAAGAAAAACTGTTTTTT. Residues: CASTRGEEKLFF.

The chain combines TRBV5-4 with TRBJ2-7; perhaps TRBD2 as D (5 bases). In germline, CDR1 is SGHNT, CDR2 YYREEE (reference sequence). V lost 5 bases, J lost 0 bases, and 12 bases lay in between. The CDR3 length is 14 residues. In DNA form, the CDR3 reads TGTGCCAGCAGGAGGGCGGAGAGCTCCTACGAGCAGTACTTC. It is translated as CASRRAESSYEQYF.

The chain is built from TRBV29-1 and TRBJ1-1; D is possibly TRBD1 (5 bases). Trimming took off 7 bases at V and 0 bases at J, with 9 bases between the two ends. The CDR3 has 12 residues. Germline CDR1 is SQVTM and CDR2 is ANQGSEA. The CDR3 spells CSAKQVNTEAFF. The CDR3 region has the DNA TGCAGCGCGAAACAGGTGAACACTGAAGCTTTCTTT.

The chain employs TRBV6-1 and TRBJ2-2, with D unresolved. V gave up 3 bases and J gave up 5 bases, with 13 bases separating them. Germline loops: CDR1 MNHNS, CDR2 SASEGT. The CDR3 has 15 amino acids. The DNA of the CDR3 is TGTGCCAGCAGTGAGTTCAGGAAAATAACCGGGGAGCTGTTTTTT. It codes for CASSEFRKITGELFF.

This clone was seen once. The rearrangement uses TRBV11-2 and TRBJ1-3; D gene ambiguous. With 6 bases removed from V and 1 base from J, the gap between germline ends came to 7 bases. Germline values: CDR1 SGHAT, CDR2 FQNNGV. This CDR3 has 13 amino acids. In DNA form, the CDR3 reads TGTGCCAGCAGTCCCCGGTCTGGAAACACCATATATTTT. This translates into CASSPRSGNTIYF.

J is TRBJ2-5 and V is TRBV27, with 9 bases fitting TRBD2. V was pared by 6 bases and J by 3 bases, with 11 bases of the junction left unmatched. This CDR3 spans 16 amino acids. Per the germline V gene, CDR1 is MNHEY and CDR2 is SMNVEV (reference sequence). The CDR3 DNA reads TGTGCCAGCAGAGCTAGCGGGGTCTTCGGCGAAGAGACCCAGTACTTC. Translation gives CASRASGVFGEETQYF.

V and J are TRBV19 and TRBJ2-5; the D gene is possibly TRBD2 (6 bases). Germline values: CDR1 LNHDA, CDR2 SQIVND (reference sequence). V was shortened by 6 bases and J by 5 bases, with 13 bases between the two germline ends. The CDR3 runs 13 residues. Here the CDR3 reads CASRPEGRETQYF. In nucleotides, the CDR3 is TGTGCCAGTAGACCGGAGGGACGGGAGACCCAGTACTTC. Full variable domain (remainder filled in from reference TRBV19 and TRBJ2-5): DGGITQSPKYLFRKEGQNVTLSCEQNLNHDAMYWYRQDPGQGLRLIYYSQIVNDFQKGDIAEGYSVSREKKESFPLTVTSAQKNPTAFYLCASRPEGRETQYFGPGTRLLVL.

The V and J genes are TRBV11-2 and TRBJ1-5; tentatively, D is TRBD1 (5 bases). The CDR3 length is 14 residues. Germline CDR1 SGHAT, CDR2 FQNNGV. Trimming took off 5 bases at V and 6 bases at J, with 14 bases between the two ends. This chain's CDR3 is CASSPTVIGQPQHF. CDR3 DNA: TGTGCCAGCAGCCCGACAGTGATCGGTCAGCCCCAGCATTTT.

This clone was found once. This rearrangement joins TRBV5-1 to TRBJ1-2, with D perhaps TRBD1 (5 bases). This CDR3 spans 15 amino acids. Between the trimmed V and J ends, which lost 3 bases and 4 bases, there was a span of 16 bases. Germline-derived CDR1 and CDR2 are SGHRS and YFSETQ. Here the CDR3 DNA reads TGCGCCAGCAGCTCCTCGCTCGGGGGGGTCTATGGCTACACCTTC. Its translation is CASSSSLGGVYGYTF.

This clone was recorded once. The chain uses TRBV5-4 and TRBJ1-1; TRBD1 matches 7 bases. The germline V gene encodes CDR1 SGHNT and CDR2 YYREEE (reference sequence). CDR3 length: 12 residues. V gave up 7 bases and J gave up 2 bases; unmatched junction bases: 2. CDR3 amino acids: CASRDSNTEAFF. Written as DNA, the CDR3 is TGTGCCAGCCGGGACAGTAACACTGAAGCTTTCTTT.

The V call is TRBV5-4, the J call TRBJ1-2, with 7 bases that match TRBD1. This CDR3 is built from 13 residues. With 5 bases clipped from V and 4 bases from J, the junction kept 5 bases outside the gene matches. CDR1 and CDR2 from the germline V gene are SGHNT and YYREEE (reference sequence). As DNA, the CDR3 is TGTGCCAGCAGGGAGACAGGGAGCTATGGCTACACCTTC. It specifies CASRETGSYGYTF.

V gene TRBV10-1 combines with J gene TRBJ1-5, with D perhaps matching TRBD1 (5 bases). The V gene's germline CDR1 is WNHNN and CDR2 SYGVQD (reference sequence). V was trimmed by 2 bases and J by 4 bases, leaving 6 bases between them. CDR3 length: 13 residues. CDR3 DNA sequence: TGCGCCAGCAGTGAGCAGGGAAATCAGCCCCAGCATTTT. It translates to CASSEQGNQPQHF.